This T cell receptor (beta chain) came from a study of graft-versus-host responses after intestinal transplantation. Study summary: The recipients all started with anti-thymocyte globulin induction and then took tacrolimus and steroids for 3 to 4 years.

The protocol was immunoSEQ multiplex PCR, while the TCRdb copy is restricted to in-frame clones and leaves out a portion. The sample has approximately 89,000 clones, about 93% seen once. Unmatched junction bases numbered 6, after V lost 2 bases and J lost 1 base. The length of the CDR3 is 16 residues. Germline CDR1 is LNHNV and CDR2 is YYDKDF (reference sequence). For this clone: What it recognizes is unknown.

The sequence was collected from a human donor who received an intestinal transplant. Here the sequenced sample was unstimulated CD4+ T cells sorted from spleen or lymph node cells, taken before intestinal transplant. The chain is built from TRBV15 and TRBJ2-7; 9 bases map to TRBD1. This CDR3 is CATSRKDRGASYEQYF. DNA for the CDR3: TGTGCCACCAGCAGAAAAGACAGGGGGGCTTCCTACGAGCAGTACTTC.